This is a list of T cell receptor beta chains from one sample in a study of T cell responses to AZD1222 COVID-19 vaccine. Sequencing used immunoSEQ multiplex PCR; TCRdb keeps in-frame clones, though not all of them. The sample has under 200,000 clones; just over 90% are singletons. Sequenced material: peripheral blood, taken 28 days after the second dose of the MenACWY control vaccine. These receptors all come from an adult who received the MenACWY meningococcal vaccine as a control. Both conserved end residues are part of each CDR3. Fields, in order: D gene, J gene, V gene, clone size, CDR3 protein, CDR3 DNA. A D gene is named only where the DNA matches it firmly. Not all rows give a size; the values are once, few, many and, for expanded clones, a class.

>TRBD2|TRBJ2-5|TRBV18|.
CASSPMGLAGWYQETQYF
TGTGCCAGCTCACCAATGGGACTAGCGGGATGGTACCAAGAGACCCAGTACTTC
>.|TRBJ2-3|TRBV6-5|.
CASSLSGYTDTQYF
TGTGCCAGCAGTTTGTCAGGATACACAGATACGCAGTATTTT
>TRBD2|TRBJ2-1|TRBV11-1|.
CASSSGTSAYNEQFF
TGTGCCAGCAGCTCCGGGACTAGCGCCTACAATGAGCAGTTCTTC
>.|TRBJ1-4|TRBV4-3|.
CASSQAHRLGLEKLFF
TGCGCCAGCAGCCAAGCACACAGGTTGGGCTTGGAAAAACTGTTTTTT
>.|TRBJ2-7|TRBV30|.
CAWSASFYEQYF
TGTGCCTGGAGTGCCTCTTTCTACGAGCAGTACTTC
>.|TRBJ1-1|TRBV27|.
CASSPQGYWTEAFF
TGTGCCAGCAGCCCACAGGGCTACTGGACTGAAGCTTTCTTT
>TRBD2|TRBJ2-1|TRBV5-1|.
CASSPGGVAGAYNEQFF
TGCGCCAGCAGCCCGGGGGGGGTTGCGGGAGCTTACAATGAGCAGTTCTTC
>.|TRBJ2-1|TRBV6-4|.
CASSDGDEQFF
TGTGCCAGCAGTGACGGGGATGAGCAGTTCTTC
>.|TRBJ1-2|TRBV18|.
CASSPRPLDGYTF
TGTGCCAGCTCACCCCGTCCTCTGGATGGCTACACCTTC
>.|TRBJ1-3|TRBV7-6|.
CASSSRDRENGNTIYF
TGTGCCAGCAGCTCCCGGGACCGGGAGAATGGAAACACCATATATTTT
>.|TRBJ2-1|TRBV4-1|once
CASSQVSGGTAGGEQFF
TGCGCCAGCAGCCAAGTCAGCGGTGGGACGGCCGGAGGGGAGCAGTTCTTC
>.|TRBJ1-1|TRBV28|once
CASSWGRSTEAFF
TGTGCCAGCAGTTGGGGAAGGAGCACTGAAGCTTTCTTT
>TRBD1|TRBJ1-2|TRBV11-2|.
CASSFSGQVYGYTF
TGTGCCAGCAGCTTCTCGGGACAGGTTTATGGCTACACCTTC
>TRBD1|TRBJ1-5|TRBV7-2|.
CASSDRGPNQPQHF
TGTGCCAGCAGCGACAGGGGGCCCAATCAGCCCCAGCATTTT
>.|TRBJ2-7|TRBV9|.
CASSVGGRFDEQYF
TGTGCCAGCAGCGTAGGGGGGAGGTTCGACGAGCAGTACTTC
>.|TRBJ2-3|TRBV25-1|.
CASSVTAGTPSTDTQYF
TGTGCCAGCAGTGTAACTGCCGGGACGCCGAGCACAGATACGCAGTATTTT
>TRBD2|TRBJ2-3|TRBV7-3|.
CASSSSGLAGGTDTQYF
TGTGCCAGCAGCTCCTCGGGACTAGCGGGAGGCACAGATACGCAGTATTTT
>TRBD1|TRBJ1-1|TRBV11-3|.
CASYLGTGDTEAFF
TGTGCCAGCTATCTAGGGACAGGGGACACTGAAGCTTTCTTT
>.|TRBJ1-6|TRBV27|.
CASSYSGHDNSPLHF
TGTGCCAGCAGTTACTCGGGACATGACAATTCACCCCTCCACTTT
>TRBD1|TRBJ1-1|TRBV6-2/TRBV6-3|.
CASSYSRDRGLPNTEAFF
TGTGCCAGCAGTTACTCCCGGGACAGGGGGCTTCCTAACACTGAAGCTTTCTTT
>TRBD1|TRBJ2-7|TRBV5-1|.
CASSLVQGVSYEQYF
TGCGCCAGCAGCTTGGTGCAGGGGGTCTCCTACGAGCAGTACTTC
>TRBD1|TRBJ2-4|TRBV27|.
CASSFRTGKNIQYF
TGTGCCAGCAGTTTCCGGACAGGGAAAAACATTCAGTACTTC
>.|TRBJ1-2|TRBV27|.
CASRIPGQGGGYTF
TGTGCCAGCAGGATCCCCGGGCAGGGAGGTGGCTACACCTTC
>.|TRBJ1-5|TRBV7-2|.
CASSLGPGEGNQPQHF
TGTGCCAGCAGCTTAGGCCCCGGGGAAGGGAATCAGCCCCAGCATTTT
>.|TRBJ1-4|TRBV4-1|.
CASSQGRLGGRDNEKLFF
TGCGCCAGCAGCCAAGGTCGCTTGGGAGGGCGAGATAATGAAAAACTGTTTTTT
>.|TRBJ2-3|TRBV7-3|.
CASSAMWEVTDTQYF
TGTGCCAGCAGCGCAATGTGGGAGGTCACGGATACGCAGTATTTT
>.|TRBJ1-4|TRBV19|once
CASSTTRGEKLFF
TGTGCCAGTAGTACCACTAGGGGGGAAAAACTGTTTTTT
>.|TRBJ2-1|TRBV11-3|.
CASSLEGGIGEQFF
TGTGCCAGCAGCTTAGAAGGCGGGATCGGAGAGCAGTTCTTC
>.|TRBJ1-3|TRBV3-1/TRBV3-2|.
CASSQVLAGSGNTIYF
TGTGCCAGCAGCCAAGTCCTGGCGGGATCTGGAAACACCATATATTTT
>.|TRBJ2-7|TRBV7-9|.
CASTFDNPTREQYF
TGTGCCAGCACCTTTGATAACCCGACTCGCGAGCAGTACTTC